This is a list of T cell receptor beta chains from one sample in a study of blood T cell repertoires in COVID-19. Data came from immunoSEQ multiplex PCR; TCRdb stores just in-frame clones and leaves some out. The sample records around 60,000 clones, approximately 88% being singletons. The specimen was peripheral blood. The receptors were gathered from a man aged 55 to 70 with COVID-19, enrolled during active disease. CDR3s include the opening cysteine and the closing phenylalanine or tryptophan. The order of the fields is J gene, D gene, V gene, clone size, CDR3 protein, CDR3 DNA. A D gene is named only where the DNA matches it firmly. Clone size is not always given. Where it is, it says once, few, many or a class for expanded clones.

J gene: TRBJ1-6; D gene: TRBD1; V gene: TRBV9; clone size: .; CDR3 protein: CASSSREGGSNSPLHF; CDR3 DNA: TGTGCCAGCAGCAGTAGGGAAGGGGGCAGTAATTCACCCCTCCACTTT
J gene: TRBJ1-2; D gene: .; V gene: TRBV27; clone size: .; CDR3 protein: CASSLRALGGYGYTF; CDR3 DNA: TGTGCCAGCAGTCTCCGGGCCCTGGGGGGCTATGGCTACACCTTC
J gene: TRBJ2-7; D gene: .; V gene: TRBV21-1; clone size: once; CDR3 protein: CASSAPPAGGGISYEQYF; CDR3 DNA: TGTGCCAGCAGTGCGCCTCCCGCCGGCGGGGGAATCTCCTACGAGCAGTACTTC
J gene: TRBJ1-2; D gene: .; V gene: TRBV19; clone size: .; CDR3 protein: CASSAPGKGGYTF; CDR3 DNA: TGTGCCAGTAGTGCCCCAGGGAAGGGTGGCTACACCTTC
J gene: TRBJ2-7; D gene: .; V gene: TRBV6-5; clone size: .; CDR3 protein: CASCPAPCEQYF; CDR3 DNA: TGTGCCAGCTGCCCAGCGCCGTGCGAGCAGTACTTC
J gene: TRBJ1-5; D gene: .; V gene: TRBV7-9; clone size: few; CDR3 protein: CASSLADTNQPQHF; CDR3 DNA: TGTGCCAGCAGCTTAGCGGACACCAATCAGCCCCAGCATTTT
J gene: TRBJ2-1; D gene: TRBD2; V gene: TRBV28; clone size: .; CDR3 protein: CASSKAGGHPLVQFF; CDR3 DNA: TGTGCCAGCAGTAAAGCGGGGGGGCATCCATTGGTGCAGTTCTTC
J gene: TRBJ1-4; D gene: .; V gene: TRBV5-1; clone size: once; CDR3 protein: CASRGATNEKLFF; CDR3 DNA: TGCGCCTCCCGCGGGGCAACTAATGAAAAACTGTTTTTT
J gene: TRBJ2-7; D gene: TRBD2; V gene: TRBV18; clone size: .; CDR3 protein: CASSPPSGSVYEQYF; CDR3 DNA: TGTGCCAGCTCACCTCCTAGCGGGAGTGTCTACGAGCAGTACTTC
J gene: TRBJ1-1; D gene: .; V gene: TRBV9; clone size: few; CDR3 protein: CASSVARNTEAFF; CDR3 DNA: TGTGCCAGCAGCGTAGCCAGGAACACTGAAGCTTTCTTT
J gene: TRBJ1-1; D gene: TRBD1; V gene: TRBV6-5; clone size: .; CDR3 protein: CASRRTGVDTEAFF; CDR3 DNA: TGTGCCAGCAGACGGACAGGGGTGGATACTGAAGCTTTCTTT
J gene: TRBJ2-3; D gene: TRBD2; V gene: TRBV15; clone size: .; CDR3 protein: CATRSGASGGASDTQYF; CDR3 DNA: TGTGCCACCAGGTCAGGTGCTAGCGGGGGGGCATCAGATACGCAGTATTTT
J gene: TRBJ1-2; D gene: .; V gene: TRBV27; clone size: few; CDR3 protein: CASSLSSSQSGYTF; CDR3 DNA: TGTGCCAGCAGTTTATCGAGCTCACAGTCTGGCTACACCTTC
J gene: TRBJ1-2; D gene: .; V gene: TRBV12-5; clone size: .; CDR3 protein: CASGLGTIEAYTF; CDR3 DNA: TGTGCTAGTGGTTTGGGAACAATAGAGGCATACACCTTC
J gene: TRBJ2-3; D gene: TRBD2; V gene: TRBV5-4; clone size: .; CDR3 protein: CASSLGTSGGARGTDTQYF; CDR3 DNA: TGTGCCAGCAGCTTGGGGACTAGCGGGGGGGCGAGAGGTACAGATACGCAGTATTTT
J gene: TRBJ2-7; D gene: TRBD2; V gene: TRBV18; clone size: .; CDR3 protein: CASSPQGTSSYEQYF; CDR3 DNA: TGTGCCAGCTCACCACAGGGGACTAGCTCCTACGAGCAGTACTTC
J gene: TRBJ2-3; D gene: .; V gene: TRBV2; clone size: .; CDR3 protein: CASSRTFLVDTQYF; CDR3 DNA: TGTGCCAGCAGTAGGACATTCTTGGTGGATACGCAGTATTTT
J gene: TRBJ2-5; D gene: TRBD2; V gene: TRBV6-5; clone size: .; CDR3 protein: CASSYSGGSPLETQYF; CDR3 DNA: TGTGCCAGCAGTTACTCGGGAGGGAGTCCGTTAGAGACCCAGTACTTC
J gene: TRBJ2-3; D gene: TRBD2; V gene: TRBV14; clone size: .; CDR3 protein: CASSQRSGRAGTTDTQYF; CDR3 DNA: TGTGCCAGCAGCCAACGGAGCGGGAGGGCCGGTACAACAGATACGCAGTATTTT
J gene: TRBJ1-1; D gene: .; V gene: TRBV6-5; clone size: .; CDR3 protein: CASRRDAVAEAFF; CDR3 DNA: TGTGCCAGCAGAAGAGACGCGGTGGCTGAAGCTTTCTTT
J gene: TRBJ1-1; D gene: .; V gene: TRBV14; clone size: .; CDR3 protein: CASSQDMGGNTEAFF; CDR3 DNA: TGTGCCAGCAGCCAAGATATGGGGGGAAACACTGAAGCTTTCTTT
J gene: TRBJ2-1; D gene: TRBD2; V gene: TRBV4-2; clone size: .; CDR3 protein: CASSPQQRDHNEQFF; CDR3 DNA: TGTGCCAGCAGCCCGCAACAGCGGGACCACAATGAGCAGTTCTTC
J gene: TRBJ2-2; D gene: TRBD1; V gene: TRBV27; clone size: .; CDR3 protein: CASSTRQGGTGELFF; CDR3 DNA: TGTGCCAGCAGTACCCGACAGGGTGGCACCGGGGAGCTGTTTTTT
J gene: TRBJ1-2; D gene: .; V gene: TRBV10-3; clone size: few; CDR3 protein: CAISESETNYGYTF; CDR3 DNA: TGTGCCATCAGTGAGTCCGAGACTAACTATGGCTACACCTTC
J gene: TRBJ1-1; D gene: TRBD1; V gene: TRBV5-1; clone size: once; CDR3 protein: CASSLVGVRQGTGYTEAFF; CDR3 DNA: TGCGCCAGCAGCTTGGTGGGGGTCCGACAGGGGACGGGATACACTGAAGCTTTCTTT
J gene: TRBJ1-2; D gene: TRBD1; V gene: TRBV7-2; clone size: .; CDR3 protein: CASSLETGNYGYTF; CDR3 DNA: TGTGCCAGCAGCTTGGAGACAGGGAACTATGGCTACACCTTC
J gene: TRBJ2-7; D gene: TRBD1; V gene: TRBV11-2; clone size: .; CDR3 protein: CASSQPGTELINEQYF; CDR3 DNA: TGTGCCAGCAGCCAACCCGGGACAGAGCTAATAAACGAGCAGTACTTC
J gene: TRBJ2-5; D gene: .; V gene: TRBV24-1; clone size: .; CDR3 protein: CATSDPGTVETQYF; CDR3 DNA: TGTGCCACCAGTGATCCCGGGACTGTAGAGACCCAGTACTTC
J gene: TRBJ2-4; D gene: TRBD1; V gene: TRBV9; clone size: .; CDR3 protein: CASSPRTGQNIQYF; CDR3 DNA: TGTGCCAGCAGCCCCCGGACAGGACAAAACATTCAGTACTTC
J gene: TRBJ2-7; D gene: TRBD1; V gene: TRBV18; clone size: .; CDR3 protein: CASSPPGQISYEQYF; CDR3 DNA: TGTGCCAGCTCACCACCGGGACAGATCTCCTACGAGCAGTACTTC
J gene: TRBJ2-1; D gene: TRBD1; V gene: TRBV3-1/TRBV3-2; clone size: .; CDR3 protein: CASSRNRGNEQFF; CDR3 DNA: TGTGCCAGCAGCCGGAACAGGGGGAATGAGCAGTTCTTC
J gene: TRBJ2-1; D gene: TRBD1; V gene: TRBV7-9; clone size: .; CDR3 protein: CASSPRGTGRDEQFF; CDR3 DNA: TGTGCCAGCAGCCCCCGCGGGACAGGGAGGGATGAGCAGTTCTTC
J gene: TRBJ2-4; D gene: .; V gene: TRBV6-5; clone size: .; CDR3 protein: CASSSPGRAKNIQYF; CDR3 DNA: TGTGCCAGCAGTTCTCCGGGTCGGGCCAAAAACATTCAGTACTTC
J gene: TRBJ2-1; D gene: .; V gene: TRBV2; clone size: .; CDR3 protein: CASTVAALGNEQFF; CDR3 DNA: TGTGCCAGCACGGTAGCGGCCCTAGGTAATGAGCAGTTCTTC
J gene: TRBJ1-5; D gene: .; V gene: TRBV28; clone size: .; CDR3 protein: CASSFPSNNNQPQHF; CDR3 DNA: TGTGCCAGCAGTTTCCCCAGTAACAACAATCAGCCCCAGCATTTT
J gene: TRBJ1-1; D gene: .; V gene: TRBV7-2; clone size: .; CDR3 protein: CASSPGTWLGTEAFF; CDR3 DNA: TGTGCCAGCAGCCCAGGGACTTGGCTTGGGACTGAAGCTTTCTTT